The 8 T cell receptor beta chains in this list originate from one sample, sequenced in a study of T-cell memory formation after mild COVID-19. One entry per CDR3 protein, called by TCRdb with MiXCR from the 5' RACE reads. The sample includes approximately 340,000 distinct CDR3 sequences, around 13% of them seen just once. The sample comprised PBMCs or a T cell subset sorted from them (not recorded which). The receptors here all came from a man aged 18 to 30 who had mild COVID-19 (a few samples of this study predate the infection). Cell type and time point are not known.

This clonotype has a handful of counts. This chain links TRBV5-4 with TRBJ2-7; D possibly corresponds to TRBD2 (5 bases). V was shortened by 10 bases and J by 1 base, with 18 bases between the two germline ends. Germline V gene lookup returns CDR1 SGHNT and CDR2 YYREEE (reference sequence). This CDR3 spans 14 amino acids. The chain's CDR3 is CAGSSGDPSYEQYF. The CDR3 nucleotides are TGTGCCGGGAGTTCTGGGGATCCATCCTACGAGCAGTACTTC.

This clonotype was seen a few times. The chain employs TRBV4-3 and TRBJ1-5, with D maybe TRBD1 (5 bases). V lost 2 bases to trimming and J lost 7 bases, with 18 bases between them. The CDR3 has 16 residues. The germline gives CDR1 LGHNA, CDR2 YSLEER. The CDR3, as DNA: TGCGCCAGCAGCCAATCCCCTATCGGGGGGGGGCAGCCCCAGCATTTT. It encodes CASSQSPIGGGQPQHF.

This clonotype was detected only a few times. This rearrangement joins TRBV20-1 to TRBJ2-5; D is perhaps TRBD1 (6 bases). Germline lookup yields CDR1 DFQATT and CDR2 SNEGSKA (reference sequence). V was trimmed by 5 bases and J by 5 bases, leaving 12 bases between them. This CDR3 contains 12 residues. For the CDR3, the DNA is TGCAGTGCTGGGGGACACGGGGAGACCCAGTACTTC. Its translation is CSAGGHGETQYF.

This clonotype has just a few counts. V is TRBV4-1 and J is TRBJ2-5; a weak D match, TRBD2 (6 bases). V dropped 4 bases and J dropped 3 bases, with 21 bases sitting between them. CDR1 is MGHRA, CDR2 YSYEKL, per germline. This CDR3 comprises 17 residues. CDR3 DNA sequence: TGCGCCAGCAGCCCAAGGAATGGGCCGGGAGTGGAAGAGACCCAGTACTTC. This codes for CASSPRNGPGVEETQYF.

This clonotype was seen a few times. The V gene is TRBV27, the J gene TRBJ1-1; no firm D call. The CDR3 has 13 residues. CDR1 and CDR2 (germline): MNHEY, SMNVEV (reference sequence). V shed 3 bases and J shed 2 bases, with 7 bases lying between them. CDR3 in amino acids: CASSLSDNTEAFF. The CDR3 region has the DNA TGTGCCAGCAGTTTGTCCGACAACACTGAAGCTTTCTTT.

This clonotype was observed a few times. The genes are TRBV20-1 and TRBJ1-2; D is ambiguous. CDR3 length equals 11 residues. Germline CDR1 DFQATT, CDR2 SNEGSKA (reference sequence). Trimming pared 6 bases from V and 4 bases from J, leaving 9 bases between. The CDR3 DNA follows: TGCAGTGCCAACGGCGCCTATGGCTACACCTTC. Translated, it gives CSANGAYGYTF.

CDR3 region: CASSPALAGGTDEQFF. The CDR3 DNA is TGCGCCAGCAGCCCTGCGCTAGCGGGGGGCACGGATGAGCAGTTCTTC. This chain uses TRBV5-1 with TRBJ2-1; TRBD2 agrees at 11 bases. There are 16 residues in the CDR3. CDR1 is SGHRS, CDR2 YFSETQ, per germline. V was pared by 4 bases and J by 8 bases, with 11 bases of the junction left unmatched.

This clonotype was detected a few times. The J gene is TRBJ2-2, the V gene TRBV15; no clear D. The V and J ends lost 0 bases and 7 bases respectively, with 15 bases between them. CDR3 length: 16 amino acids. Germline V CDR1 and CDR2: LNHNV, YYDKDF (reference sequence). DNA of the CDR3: TGTGCCACCAGCAGAGAAATTTTGACACCCAGCGGGGAGCTGTTTTTT. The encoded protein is CATSREILTPSGELFF. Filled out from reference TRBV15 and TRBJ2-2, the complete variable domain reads DAMVIQNPRYQVTQFGKPVTLSCSQTLNHNVMYWYQQKSSQAPKLLFHYYDKDFNNEADTPDNFQSRRPNTSFCFLDIRSPGLGDTAMYLCATSREILTPSGELFFGEGSRLTVL.